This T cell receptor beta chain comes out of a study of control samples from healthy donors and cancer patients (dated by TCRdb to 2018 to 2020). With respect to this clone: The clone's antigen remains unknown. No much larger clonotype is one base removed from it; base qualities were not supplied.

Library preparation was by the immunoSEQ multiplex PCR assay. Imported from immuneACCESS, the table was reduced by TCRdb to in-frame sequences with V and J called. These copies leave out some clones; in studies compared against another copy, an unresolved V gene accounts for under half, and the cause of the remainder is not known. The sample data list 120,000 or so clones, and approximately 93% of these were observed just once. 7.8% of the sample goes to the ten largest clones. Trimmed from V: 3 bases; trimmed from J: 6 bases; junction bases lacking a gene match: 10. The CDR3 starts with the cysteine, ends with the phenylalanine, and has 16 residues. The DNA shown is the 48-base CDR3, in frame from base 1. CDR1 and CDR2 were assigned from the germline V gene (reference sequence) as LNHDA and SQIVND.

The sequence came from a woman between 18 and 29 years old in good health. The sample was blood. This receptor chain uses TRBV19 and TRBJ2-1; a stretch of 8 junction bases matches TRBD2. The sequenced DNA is TGTGCCAGTAGTATTCTAATAGCGGGGCTTAGCAATGAGCAGTTCTTC. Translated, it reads CASSILIAGLSNEQFF. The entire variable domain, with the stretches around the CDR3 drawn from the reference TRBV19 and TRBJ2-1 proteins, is DGGITQSPKYLFRKEGQNVTLSCEQNLNHDAMYWYRQDPGQGLRLIYYSQIVNDFQKGDIAEGYSVSREKKESFPLTVTSAQKNPTAFYLCASSILIAGLSNEQFFGPGTRLTVL.